A selection of T cell receptor beta chains follows, all from one sample in a study of blood T cell repertoires in COVID-19. Clones were sequenced by immunoSEQ multiplex PCR, and TCRdb holds only the in-frame ones, with some missing. The sample gives roughly 290,000 clones, about 86% of which show up once; around 2.1% is in the top ten. Sequenced input: peripheral blood. The receptors originated from a woman in her 30s who had recovered from COVID-19. Each CDR3 is given with its conserved first and last residue. Fields, in order: D gene, clone size, V gene, J gene, CDR3 protein, CDR3 DNA. A D gene is named only where the DNA matches it firmly. The size of a clone is reported for some rows only, either as once, few or many, or as a class for expanded clones.

TRBD1	-	TRBV24-1	TRBJ1-1	CATSDGQGLDTEAFF	TGTGCCACCAGTGACGGACAGGGACTGGACACTGAAGCTTTCTTT
TRBD2	-	TRBV11-2	TRBJ2-2	CASSPLAGYVTGELFF	TGTGCCAGCAGCCCACTAGCGGGATATGTGACCGGGGAGCTGTTTTTT
TRBD2	-	TRBV27	TRBJ2-2	CASKPSGYGELFF	TGTGCCAGCAAACCTAGCGGCTACGGGGAGCTGTTTTTT
-	-	TRBV19	TRBJ2-3	CASSIAGGLTDTQYF	TGTGCCAGTAGTATAGCGGGGGGCCTCACAGATACGCAGTATTTT
TRBD2	-	TRBV27	TRBJ2-1	CASSPGLAFGDEQFF	TGTGCCAGCAGTCCGGGACTAGCTTTTGGAGATGAGCAGTTCTTC
-	-	TRBV4-2	TRBJ1-5	CASSQDWSGGNQPQHF	TGTGCCAGCAGCCAAGACTGGAGTGGTGGCAATCAGCCCCAGCATTTT
-	-	TRBV4-2	TRBJ2-3	CASSQDLAGDTDTQYF	TGTGCCAGCAGCCAAGACCTAGCCGGGGACACAGATACGCAGTATTTT
-	once	TRBV19	TRBJ2-1	CATKLPGTNEQFF	TGTGCCACCAAACTCCCCGGTACCAATGAGCAGTTCTTC
TRBD1	-	TRBV7-9	TRBJ2-3	CASSPGQGPQYF	TGTGCCAGCAGCCCGGGACAGGGGCCGCAGTATTTT
TRBD2	-	TRBV3-1/TRBV3-2	TRBJ2-3	CASSQGTSSDTQYF	TGTGCCAGCAGCCAAGGGACTAGTTCAGATACGCAGTATTTT
-	once	TRBV28	TRBJ2-5	CASTFRGTETQYF	TGTGCCAGCACTTTCCGGGGGACAGAGACCCAGTACTTC
TRBD2	-	TRBV11-2	TRBJ2-3	CASSPSGRNTDTQYF	TGTGCCAGCAGCCCCAGCGGGAGGAACACAGATACGCAGTATTTT
-	many	TRBV30	TRBJ1-2	CAWSVEAVYYGYTF	TGTGCCTGGAGTGTAGAGGCCGTGTACTATGGCTACACCTTC
TRBD1	once	TRBV6-6	TRBJ1-5	CASSTGGVQPQHF	TGTGCCAGCAGTACAGGGGGCGTTCAGCCCCAGCATTTT
TRBD1	-	TRBV3-1/TRBV3-2	TRBJ2-2	CASSRPGQSYGELFF	TGTGCCAGCAGCCGCCCGGGACAGAGTTACGGGGAGCTGTTTTTT
TRBD2	-	TRBV27	TRBJ2-1	CASSFGTSAYNEQFF	TGTGCCAGCAGTTTCGGGACTAGCGCTTACAATGAGCAGTTCTTC
TRBD1	-	TRBV6-5	TRBJ2-3	CASSYSWGQGTDTQYF	TGTGCCAGCAGTTACTCGTGGGGACAGGGGACAGATACGCAGTATTTT
-	once	TRBV30	TRBJ1-2	CASPVGIYGYTF	TGTGCCTCCCCCGTCGGGATCTATGGCTACACCTTC
TRBD1	-	TRBV2	TRBJ1-2	CASEGANYGYTF	TGTGCCAGCGAGGGGGCAAACTATGGCTACACCTTC
-	-	TRBV6-1	TRBJ1-1	CASSESVNTEAFF	TGTGCCAGCAGTGAATCGGTGAACACTGAAGCTTTCTTT
TRBD1	-	TRBV10-3	TRBJ1-5	CAISEPTLQGAVQPQHF	TGTGCCATCAGTGAGCCGACCCTACAGGGGGCGGTTCAGCCCCAGCATTTT
TRBD1	few	TRBV27	TRBJ1-6	CASWDRGSPLHF	TGTGCCAGCTGGGACAGGGGTTCACCCCTCCACTTT
-	-	TRBV5-1	TRBJ1-1	CASSLDGVPEAFF	TGCGCCAGCAGCTTGGACGGGGTCCCTGAAGCTTTCTTT
-	-	TRBV7-9	TRBJ2-7	CASSLDLTVSYEQYF	TGTGCCAGCAGCTTAGATTTGACAGTTAGCTACGAGCAGTACTTC
TRBD2	-	TRBV19	TRBJ2-1	CASSGSGLDNEQFF	TGTGCCAGTAGTGGTAGCGGGCTCGACAATGAGCAGTTCTTC
-	-	TRBV7-7	TRBJ2-1	CASSLEGRNEQFF	TGTGCTAGCAGCTTAGAGGGGAGGAATGAGCAGTTCTTC
TRBD1	-	TRBV9	TRBJ1-2	CASQGADYGYTF	TGTGCCAGCCAGGGGGCAGACTATGGCTACACCTTC
-	-	TRBV7-9	TRBJ1-1	CASSLGFGNTEAFF	TGTGCCAGCAGCTTAGGGTTCGGGAACACTGAAGCTTTCTTT
-	once	TRBV28	TRBJ2-7	CASSFRLNPYEQYF	TGTGCCAGCAGTTTTAGACTGAATCCCTACGAGCAGTACTTC
TRBD1	-	TRBV2	TRBJ2-7	CASSIRGPSGPYEQYF	TGTGCCAGCAGTATAAGGGGGCCCTCTGGACCCTACGAGCAGTACTTC
-	-	TRBV2	TRBJ1-5	CASRSRGGNQPQHF	TGTGCCAGCCGCTCGAGAGGGGGTAATCAGCCCCAGCATTTT
TRBD2	-	TRBV6-2/TRBV6-3	TRBJ2-1	CASSYLAGANNEQFF	TGTGCCAGCAGTTACTTAGCGGGAGCAAACAATGAGCAGTTCTTC
-	-	TRBV28	TRBJ2-7	CASSFSAGYSYEQYF	TGTGCCAGCAGCTTCTCGGCAGGCTACTCCTACGAGCAGTACTTC
-	few	TRBV3-1/TRBV3-2	TRBJ2-1	CASSVISSSYNEQFF	TGTGCCAGCAGCGTAATTAGCTCTTCCTACAATGAGCAGTTCTTC
TRBD2	-	TRBV5-1	TRBJ2-5	CASSLKVTSGAQYF	TGCGCCAGCAGCTTGAAGGTCACTAGCGGGGCCCAGTACTTC
-	-	TRBV2	TRBJ2-2	CASRPGLNTGELFF	TGTGCCAGCAGGCCGGGACTGAACACCGGGGAGCTGTTTTTT
-	-	TRBV25-1	TRBJ1-5	CASSEPGDQPQHF	TGTGCCAGCAGTGAACCAGGGGACCAGCCCCAGCATTTT
-	-	TRBV9	TRBJ1-1	CASRGLNTEAFF	TGTGCCAGCCGGGGATTGAACACTGAAGCTTTCTTT
-	few	TRBV30	TRBJ1-1	CAWGWANTEAFF	TGTGCCTGGGGATGGGCTAACACTGAAGCTTTCTTT
TRBD1	-	TRBV6-5	TRBJ1-2	CASRYNYRDSYGYTF	TGTGCCAGCAGGTATAATTACCGGGACAGCTATGGCTACACCTTC
TRBD2	-	TRBV5-1	TRBJ2-2	CASSWEGLAAVGELFF	TGCGCCAGCAGCTGGGAGGGTCTAGCGGCGGTCGGGGAGCTGTTTTTT
-	-	TRBV24-1	TRBJ1-5	CATSDPGSGAQHF	TGTGCCACCAGTGATCCCGGATCAGGGGCCCAGCATTTT
-	once	TRBV5-1	TRBJ2-2	CASSLSVAEGSGYTGELFF	TGCGCCAGCAGCTTGTCAGTCGCGGAGGGTAGTGGGTACACCGGGGAGCTGTTTTTT
-	-	TRBV27	TRBJ1-2	CASSLSPYTGNLHGYTF	TGTGCCAGCAGTTTATCGCCTTACACAGGGAATCTACATGGCTACACCTTC
-	-	TRBV19	TRBJ2-7	CASSPTAGTYEQYF	TGTGCCAGTAGTCCCACAGCGGGTACCTACGAGCAGTACTTC
-	-	TRBV19	TRBJ1-1	CASFLVSGQNTEAFF	TGTGCCTCCTTCCTAGTTAGCGGACAGAACACTGAAGCTTTCTTT
-	-	TRBV5-1	TRBJ1-1	CASSLTGFGSGAFF	TGCGCCAGCAGCTTGACTGGGTTTGGCAGCGGAGCTTTCTTT
-	few	TRBV6-5	TRBJ2-7	CASRGLSGSYEQYF	TGTGCCAGCAGAGGACTAAGCGGCTCCTACGAGCAGTACTTC
-	-	TRBV4-3	TRBJ2-3	CASSPLAASTDTQYF	TGCGCCAGCAGCCCTTTAGCGGCTAGCACAGATACGCAGTATTTT
-	few	TRBV7-2	TRBJ1-2	CASSVRGDGYTF	TGTGCCAGCAGCGTCCGGGGGGATGGCTACACCTTC
TRBD1	-	TRBV18	TRBJ2-7	CASSPTGVWGNYEQYF	TGTGCCAGCTCACCAACAGGGGTATGGGGAAACTACGAGCAGTACTTC
TRBD2	-	TRBV7-9	TRBJ2-5	CASSRGTSGPRETQYF	TGTGCCAGCAGCCGAGGTACTAGCGGGCCCCGAGAGACCCAGTACTTC
-	-	TRBV4-1	TRBJ2-3	CASSQEGVYASTDTQYF	TGCGCCAGCAGCCAAGAAGGGGTCTACGCTAGCACAGATACGCAGTATTTT
-	-	TRBV7-9	TRBJ1-1	CASSSRQRPEAFF	TGTGCCAGCAGCTCCCGACAGCGCCCTGAAGCTTTCTTT